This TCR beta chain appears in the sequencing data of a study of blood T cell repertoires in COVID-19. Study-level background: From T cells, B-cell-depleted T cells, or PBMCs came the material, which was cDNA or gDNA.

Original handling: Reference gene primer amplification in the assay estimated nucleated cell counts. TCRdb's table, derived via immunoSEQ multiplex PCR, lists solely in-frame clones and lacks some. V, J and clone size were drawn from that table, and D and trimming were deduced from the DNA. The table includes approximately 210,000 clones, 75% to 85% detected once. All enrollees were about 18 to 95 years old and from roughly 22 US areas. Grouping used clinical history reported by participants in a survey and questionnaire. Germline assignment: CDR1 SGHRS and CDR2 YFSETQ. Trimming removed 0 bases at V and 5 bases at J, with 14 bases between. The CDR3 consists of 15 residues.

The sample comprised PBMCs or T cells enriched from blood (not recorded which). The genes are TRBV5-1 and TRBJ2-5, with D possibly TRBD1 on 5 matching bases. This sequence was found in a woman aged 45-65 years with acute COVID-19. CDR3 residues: CASSLGQGLLETQYF. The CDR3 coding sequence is TGCGCCAGCAGCTTGGGGCAGGGTTTGTTGGAGACCCAGTACTTC.